This T cell receptor (beta chain) was sequenced during a study of STAT3 mutations in large granular lymphocyte leukemia. TCRdb's copy holds only in-frame clones and misses some; the assay was immunoSEQ multiplex PCR. The data show 25,000 to 30,000 clones, with about 80% seen just once and 30% held by the top ten. This CDR3 spans 16 amino acids. The V and J ends lost 0 bases and 3 bases respectively, with 11 bases between them. Germline V CDR1 and CDR2: KGHSH, LQKENI. With regard to this clone: Its specificity is not known.

Study-wide results and limits: In several patients, dominant TCR clone burden exceeded STAT3 mutant burden. Differing intervals and regimens complicate linking therapy response to clone burden. In T-cell large granular lymphocyte leukemia, about half of patients showed multiple immunodominant subclonotypes.

The chain recombines TRBV18 with TRBJ2-2; maybe TRBD1 (5 bases). This TCR derives from a woman in her fifties or sixties with T-cell large granular lymphocyte leukemia. Some clones in this sample may be carry-over from other donors' samples. The sequencing sample was made of peripheral blood mononuclear cells. The CDR3 DNA reads as TGTGCCAGCTCACCACCGGAGCAGGGATACACCGGGGAGCTGTTTTTT. Translating it yields CASSPPEQGYTGELFF.